The 31 T cell receptor beta chains listed next were all sequenced from one sample in a study of shared clonotypes between healthy human individuals. Libraries were prepared by immunoSEQ multiplex PCR; TCRdb keeps only in-frame clonotypes and omits some of them. Of hundreds of thousands of clones in the sample, 90% to 97% were seen once. Naive CD8 populations comprised CD45RO-negative cells positively selected for CCR7, excluding terminally differentiated effector memory CD45RA+ cells. Sequenced input: naive CD8+ T cells sorted from blood. The receptors were sampled from a man aged 30 to 39 in good health.

This sequence joins TRBV30 and TRBJ1-2; 10 nucleotides agree with TRBD1. Germline CDR1 reads GTSNPN; CDR2 reads SVGIG (reference sequence). The CDR3 is 14 amino acids. V was clipped by 0 bases and J by 3 bases; unmatched bases: 1. CDR3 protein: CAWSVGTGDYGYTF. For the CDR3, the DNA is TGTGCCTGGAGTGTGGGGACAGGGGACTATGGCTACACCTTC.

Points on this clone: Other DNA sequences in this sample translate to the same CDR3. The chain carries TRBV7-2 and TRBJ1-3; D is unclear. This CDR3 is 14 amino acids long. Per the germline V gene, CDR1 is SGHTA and CDR2 is FQGNSA. V shed 1 base and J shed 7 bases, with 11 bases lying between them. This chain's CDR3 is CASSLVGSGNTIYF. The CDR3 DNA follows: TGTGCCAGCAGCTTAGTGGGGTCCGGGAACACCATATATTTT.

The chain couples TRBV15 to TRBJ2-7, with 15 nucleotides matching TRBD2. The CDR3 extends over 18 amino acids. V lost 0 bases, J lost 2 bases, and 5 bases stayed unmatched. Germline V gene sequence: CDR1 LNHNV, CDR2 YYDKDF (reference sequence). The CDR3 sequence is CATSREGTSGRRAYEQYF. The CDR3 DNA is TGTGCCACCAGCAGAGAAGGGACTAGCGGGAGGCGGGCCTACGAGCAGTACTTC.

The genes are TRBV2 and TRBJ2-7; 12 bases fit TRBD2. Germline CDR1 reads SNHLY; CDR2 reads FYNNEI. V lost 8 bases and J lost 0; bases outside the gene matches: 8. The CDR3 loop spans 16 amino acids. The DNA for the CDR3 is TGTGCCAGCTCGGGACTAGCGGGCGTTAGCTCCTACGAGCAGTACTTC. Translated, it gives CASSGLAGVSSYEQYF.

The genes are TRBV25-1 and TRBJ1-1, with TRBD1 matching over 7 bases. Germline V gene lookup returns CDR1 MGHDK and CDR2 SYGVNS. CDR3 length: 13 amino acids. Losses at the gene ends were 3 bases for V and 7 bases for J; bases not matched to a gene: 5. The DNA for the CDR3 is TGTGCCAGCAGTGACCATCCAGGGGGTGAAGCTTTCTTT. This encodes CASSDHPGGEAFF.

V and J are TRBV13 and TRBJ2-2; 7 bases line up with TRBD1. The V and J ends lost 1 base and 0 bases, in that order; junction bases with no gene match: 2. The CDR3 loop spans 16 amino acids. CDR1 and CDR2 (germline): PRHDT, FYEKMQ (reference sequence). The CDR3 DNA follows: TGTGCCAGCAGCTTAGTGCAGGGGGCGAACACCGGGGAGCTGTTTTTT. It yields the protein CASSLVQGANTGELFF.

V gene TRBV7-9 combines with J gene TRBJ2-1; 12 bases map to TRBD2. This CDR3 is 16 amino acids long. Looked up from germline, CDR1 is SEHNR and CDR2 is FQNEAQ (reference sequence). After removal of 2 bases from V and 7 bases from J, the junction contained 6 bases not matched to a gene. CDR3 protein: CASSLLGTSGRNEQFF. The DNA for the CDR3 is TGTGCCAGCAGCTTATTAGGGACTAGCGGGCGAAATGAGCAGTTCTTC.

V and J are TRBV11-3 and TRBJ2-2, with 12 bases aligning to TRBD2. The V and J ends lost 4 bases and 4 bases, in that order; junction bases with no gene match: 10. This CDR3 contains 18 residues. Germline CDR1 is SGHNT and CDR2 is YENEEA. The CDR3 DNA is TGTGCCAGCAGCTCGACTAGCGGGAGCTTGCGAGGCACCGGGGAGCTGTTTTTT. Translating it yields CASSSTSGSLRGTGELFF.

The V and J genes are TRBV9 and TRBJ2-3; TRBD2 matches at 8 bases. Germline V gene lookup returns CDR1 SGDLS and CDR2 YYNGEE. The CDR3 runs 16 residues. The J segment lost 2 bases and the V segment lost 0 bases, leaving 5 bases of the junction unmatched. The CDR3 spells CASSVASSGLTDTQYF. The CDR3 DNA is TGTGCCAGCAGCGTAGCTTCTAGCGGGCTCACAGATACGCAGTATTTT.

The chain combines TRBV13 with TRBJ2-3; no clear D. V was shortened by 6 bases and J by 4 bases, with 20 bases between the two germline ends. Germline V CDR1 and CDR2: PRHDT, FYEKMQ (reference sequence). This CDR3 spans 16 amino acids. This CDR3 reads CASSQSYSPRPDTQYF. The CDR3 bases are TGTGCCAGCAGTCAGTCGTACAGCCCGCGTCCAGATACGCAGTATTTT. Looking up the rest from reference TRBV13 and TRBJ2-3 gives the full variable domain: AAGVIQSPRHLIKEKRETATLKCYPIPRHDTVYWYQQGPGQDPQFLISFYEKMQSDKGSIPDRFSAQQFSDYHSELNMSSLELGDSALYFCASSQSYSPRPDTQYFGPGTRLTVL.

The genes are TRBV7-6 and TRBJ1-5; D not resolved. Trimming cost V 1 base and J 1 base, with 11 bases left between them. CDR3 length: 16 residues. CDR1 is SGHVS, CDR2 FNYEAQ, per germline. CDR3 bases: TGTGCCAGCAGCTTAGGAGCGGGTATAAGCAATCAGCCCCAGCATTTT. Its translation: CASSLGAGISNQPQHF.

The rearrangement links TRBV9 to TRBJ2-7; weak D call: TRBD1 (6 bases). This CDR3 has 15 residues. Germline V gene lookup returns CDR1 SGDLS and CDR2 YYNGEE. V gave up 0 bases and J gave up 2 bases, with 12 bases separating them. The CDR3 region has the DNA TGTGCCAGCAGCGTAGAGCCCAGGGGAACCTACGAGCAGTACTTC. Encoded protein: CASSVEPRGTYEQYF.

The chain couples TRBV6-5 to TRBJ2-3, with 10 bases identical to TRBD1. Germline assignment: CDR1 MNHEY and CDR2 SVGAGI. This CDR3 has 15 residues. The ends lost 6 bases at V and 4 bases at J; junction bases unmatched: 7. This chain's CDR3 is CASRTPGQGPDTQYF. CDR3 nucleotide sequence: TGTGCCAGCAGAACTCCGGGACAGGGGCCAGATACGCAGTATTTT.

Notes on this clone: The same CDR3 can be traced to other DNA sequences in this sample. The chain has TRBV9 and TRBJ2-7, with TRBD2 matching 12 bases. The length of the CDR3 is 14 residues. V gave up 3 bases and J gave up 5 bases; unmatched junction bases: 3. Germline assignment: CDR1 SGDLS and CDR2 YYNGEE. The DNA for the CDR3 is TGTGCCAGCAGCGGACTAGCGGGAGATGACGAGCAGTACTTC. Translating gives CASSGLAGDDEQYF. The full variable domain, rest sourced from reference TRBV9 and TRBJ2-7, is DSGVTQTPKHLITATGQRVTLRCSPRSGDLSVYWYQQSLDQGLQFLIQYYNGEERAKGNILERFSAQQFPDLHSELNLSSLELGDSALYFCASSGLAGDDEQYFGPGTRLTVT.

The chain uses TRBV9 and TRBJ1-1; D ambiguous. V was shortened by 0 bases and J by 1 base, with 19 bases between the two germline ends. In germline, CDR1 is SGDLS, CDR2 YYNGEE. The CDR3 is made up of 18 amino acids. CDR3 bases: TGTGCCAGCAGCGTAGGATTGATTGGGATGGGCCCGAACACTGAAGCTTTCTTT. It codes for CASSVGLIGMGPNTEAFF.

In DNA, the CDR3 is TGTGCCAGCAGCTTATTCGACAATGAGCAGTTCTTC. Protein sequence: CASSLFDNEQFF. V is TRBV11-2 and J is TRBJ2-1; D gene unclear. The CDR3 is 12 amino acids. V shed 2 bases and J shed 5 bases, with 4 bases lying between them. The germline V gene encodes CDR1 SGHAT and CDR2 FQNNGV.

The chain couples TRBV7-9 to TRBJ2-2; 8 bases line up with TRBD1. Trimming took 5 bases from V and 7 from J; bases not matched to a gene: 3. CDR1 SEHNR and CDR2 FQNEAQ come from the germline V gene (reference sequence). This CDR3 is built from 13 residues. The CDR3, as DNA: TGTGCCAGCAGCGGACAGGGTCACGGGGAGCTGTTTTTT. Its protein product is CASSGQGHGELFF. Looking up the rest from reference TRBV7-9 and TRBJ2-2 gives the full variable domain: DTGVSQNPRHKITKRGQNVTFRCDPISEHNRLYWYRQTLGQGPEFLTYFQNEAQLEKSRLLSDRFSAERPKGSFSTLEIQRTEQGDSAMYLCASSGQGHGELFFGEGSRLTVL.

This chain uses TRBV15 with TRBJ2-1; 10 nucleotides align to TRBD2. The germline V gene encodes CDR1 LNHNV and CDR2 YYDKDF (reference sequence). V trimming: 6 bases; J trimming: 8 bases; junction bases outside the gene matches: 7. This CDR3 spans 14 amino acids. DNA of the CDR3: TGTGCCACCAGTGGGACTAGCGCGATATATGAGCAGTTCTTC. Amino acids: CATSGTSAIYEQFF.

The chain carries TRBV19 and TRBJ2-7; D is perhaps TRBD2 (5 bases). The CDR3 is 16 amino acids. Trimming cost V 7 bases and J 5 bases, with 24 bases left between them. Looked up from germline, CDR1 is LNHDA and CDR2 is SQIVND (reference sequence). This CDR3 is CASKAPSFSTGNEQYF. CDR3 nucleotide sequence: TGTGCCAGTAAGGCCCCTAGTTTCAGCACGGGAAACGAGCAGTACTTC. Looking up the rest from reference TRBV19 and TRBJ2-7 gives the full variable domain: DGGITQSPKYLFRKEGQNVTLSCEQNLNHDAMYWYRQDPGQGLRLIYYSQIVNDFQKGDIAEGYSVSREKKESFPLTVTSAQKNPTAFYLCASKAPSFSTGNEQYFGPGTRLTVT.

This chain uses TRBV5-6 with TRBJ2-1; D unclear. Trimming pared 4 bases from V and 6 bases from J, leaving 8 bases between. Per the germline V gene, CDR1 is SGHDT and CDR2 is YYEEEE. CDR3 length equals 12 residues. CDR3 nucleotides: TGTGCCAGCAGCCCAGGTGTCAATGAGCAGTTCTTC. As protein: CASSPGVNEQFF.

As for this clone: Other DNA sequences of this sample code for an identical CDR3. The chain has TRBV18 and TRBJ2-3; D gene unclear. Per the germline V gene, CDR1 is KGHSH and CDR2 is LQKENI. The V end lost 3 bases, the J end lost 1 base, and 11 bases lay between the germline ends. The CDR3 extends over 15 amino acids. CDR3 region: CASSPPAGGTDTQYF. CDR3 DNA: TGTGCCAGCTCACCCCCGGCTGGGGGCACAGATACGCAGTATTTT.

The rearrangement joins TRBV27 to TRBJ2-3; 9 nucleotides agree with TRBD2. The CDR3 is made up of 16 amino acids. The trim removed 1 base at V and 5 bases at J, leaving 7 bases unmatched. CDR1 and CDR2 (germline): MNHEY, SMNVEV (reference sequence). The CDR3 reads CASSLLASGMRDTQYF. CDR3 nucleotide sequence: TGTGCCAGCAGTTTATTGGCTAGCGGGATGCGAGATACGCAGTATTTT.

The chain joins TRBV27 to TRBJ2-7, with 12 bases aligning to TRBD2. The CDR3 is 19 amino acids. The germline CDR1 and CDR2 sequences are MNHEY and SMNVEV (reference sequence). V gave up 6 bases and J gave up 3 bases; unmatched junction bases: 18. The DNA of the CDR3 is TGTGCCAGCAGCTGGACAGATCCCGGGACTAGCGGGTTTAACTACGAGCAGTACTTC. It codes for CASSWTDPGTSGFNYEQYF.

J is TRBJ2-3 and V is TRBV10-3, with D perhaps matching TRBD2 (6 bases). Per the germline V gene, CDR1 is ENHRY and CDR2 is SYGVKD. V was clipped by 10 bases and J by 3 bases, with 14 bases between them. This CDR3 spans 13 amino acids. In nucleotides, the CDR3 is TGTGCCACCTGGAAGGCGGGAACAGATACGCAGTATTTT. It encodes CATWKAGTDTQYF.

The CDR3 spells CATRYQNEQYF. CDR3 DNA sequence: TGTGCCACCCGTTACCAGAACGAGCAGTACTTC. This rearrangement joins TRBV2 to TRBJ2-7; D call uncertain. The germline V gene has CDR1 SNHLY and CDR2 FYNNEI. CDR3 length equals 11 residues. Deletions cut 10 bases from V and 5 bases from J, with 12 bases between.

The table lists this clone with a count of one. V usage is TRBV11-2 and J usage is TRBJ2-7; TRBD1 matches at 7 bases. V was pared by 2 bases and J by 2 bases, with 6 bases of the junction left unmatched. CDR1 and CDR2 (germline): SGHAT, FQNNGV. The CDR3 is 15 residues long. Written as DNA, the CDR3 is TGTGCCAGCAGCTTATGGCAGGGGGTAACCTACGAGCAGTACTTC. Translated, it gives CASSLWQGVTYEQYF.

The V and J genes are TRBV6-5 and TRBJ2-1; TRBD2 aligns across 11 bases. The ends lost 5 bases at V and 6 bases at J; junction bases unmatched: 6. CDR1 is MNHEY, CDR2 SVGAGI, per germline. The CDR3 is made up of 15 amino acids. CDR3 protein: CASSKTSGIPNEQFF. The CDR3 DNA follows: TGTGCCAGCAGTAAGACTAGCGGGATACCCAATGAGCAGTTCTTC.

This chain connects TRBV4-1 to TRBJ2-7; 7 positions match TRBD1. The CDR3 spans 16 residues. In germline, CDR1 is MGHRA, CDR2 YSYEKL. V lost 0 bases and J lost 0; bases outside the gene matches: 5. In DNA, the CDR3 is TGCGCCAGCAGCCAAGATCGGGACAGTAGCTCCTACGAGCAGTACTTC. Amino acids: CASSQDRDSSSYEQYF.

With regard to this clone: The same CDR3 arises from other DNA sequences in this sample as well. The chain joins TRBV29-1 to TRBJ2-1; 15 bases fit TRBD2. CDR3 length: 17 amino acids. J lost 0 bases, V lost 3 bases, and 3 bases had no gene match. Germline CDR1 and CDR2: SQVTM and ANQGSEA. CDR3 protein: CSVEGLAGGSSYNEQFF. The CDR3 DNA is TGCAGCGTTGAGGGACTAGCGGGAGGCAGCTCCTACAATGAGCAGTTCTTC.

This chain links TRBV7-8 with TRBJ2-7; D uncertain. Trimming took off 5 bases at V and 7 bases at J, with 15 bases between the two ends. The CDR3 runs 13 residues. The germline gives CDR1 SGHVS, CDR2 FQNEAQ. The CDR3 DNA reads TGTGCCAGCAGCCCTGACGGTAATAGGGAGCAGTACTTC. It codes for CASSPDGNREQYF.

The chain couples TRBV27 to TRBJ2-3; the D is unclear. The CDR3 runs 16 residues. Trimming pared 1 base from V and 0 bases from J, leaving 11 bases between. Germline values: CDR1 MNHEY, CDR2 SMNVEV (reference sequence). Written as DNA, the CDR3 is TGTGCCAGCAGTTTATTTATCCAGCCTAGCACAGATACGCAGTATTTT. It codes for CASSLFIQPSTDTQYF.